The T cell receptor (beta chain) under discussion was sequenced for a study of blood T cells in healthy people across ages. The CDR3 extends over 13 amino acids. V shed 4 bases, J shed 5 bases, and the junction held 5 bases outside the gene matches. Germline V gives CDR1 MGHRA, CDR2 YSYEKL. This clonotype was seen many times. It was with a sample-barcoded 5' primer and a J-beta primer mix that a second PCR of roughly 7 to 12 cycles was run. Each CDR3 protein gets one entry after TCRdb re-called the 5' RACE reads with MiXCR. The sample gives 1.5 million to 2 million distinct CDR3 sequences, roughly 28% of which show up once; over 7% is in the top ten.

This sequence was found in a young woman in good health. Input material: blood. V and J are TRBV4-1 and TRBJ2-7; the match to TRBD1 covers 7 bases. CDR3 residues: CASSPTGNHEQYF. CDR3 nucleotide sequence: TGCGCCAGCAGCCCGACAGGGAACCACGAGCAGTACTTC.